This is a list of T cell receptor beta chains from one sample in a study of PD-L1 blockade in urothelial cancer. Assay used: immunoSEQ multiplex PCR; TCRdb lists only in-frame clones, some missing. The table records 30,000 to 40,000 clones, over 75% of them present only once. This specimen consisted of PBMCs, obtained around atezolizumab (anti-PD-L1) treatment. Receptor source: a man aged 65 to 79 with urothelial cancer. The CDR3 runs from the conserved cysteine through the conserved F or W. A D gene is named only where the DNA matches it firmly. Size is stated for part of the rows, as once, few or many counts, or as a class when the clone is expanded.

>-|TRBV6-5|TRBD1|TRBJ2-7
TGTGCCAGCACCCGGGACAGGGCATCCTACGAGCAGTACTTC
CASTRDRASYEQYF
>-|TRBV7-3|-|TRBJ2-1
TGTGCCAGCAGCTCTGGGGGGGAGCAGTTCTTC
CASSSGGEQFF
>-|TRBV10-2|TRBD2|TRBJ2-3
TGCGCCAGCAGTGAGTCTGGGAGGGACCCCATGAATACGCAGTATTTT
CASSESGRDPMNTQYF
>-|TRBV7-8|-|TRBJ1-2
TGTGCCAGCAGCTTAGCTTCATCAGCGAACTATGGCTACACCTTC
CASSLASSANYGYTF
>-|TRBV20-1|TRBD1|TRBJ1-1
TGCAGTGCGGGACAGGGACCCCCTTTCTTT
CSAGQGPPFF
>-|TRBV5-1|TRBD2|TRBJ2-2
TGCGCCAGCAGTTGGACTAGCGGTGTCGACACCGGGGAGCTGTTTTTT
CASSWTSGVDTGELFF
>-|TRBV6-6|TRBD1|TRBJ2-1
TGTGCCAGCAGTGGACAGGGAGTTGAGCAGTTCTTC
CASSGQGVEQFF
>-|TRBV5-1|TRBD1|TRBJ1-2
TGCGCCAGCAGCTTGGAAGGACAGGACTATGGCTACACCTTC
CASSLEGQDYGYTF
>-|TRBV7-2|-|TRBJ1-1
TGTGCCAGCAGCTTAGACGGTCGGGACACTGAAGCTTTCTTT
CASSLDGRDTEAFF
>-|TRBV28|TRBD1|TRBJ1-5
TGTGCCAGCAGCGACCTACAAGGACAGGGACGCAATCAGCCCCAGCATTTT
CASSDLQGQGRNQPQHF
>-|TRBV7-2|-|TRBJ1-5
TGTGCCAGCAGCTTTTTCTCAGGGGCTTCTAGCAATCAGCCCCAGCATTTT
CASSFFSGASSNQPQHF
>-|TRBV19|-|TRBJ2-3
TGTGCCAGTAGTGCCAACAGGGAGGATACGCAGTATTTT
CASSANREDTQYF
>-|TRBV4-2|-|TRBJ2-5
TGTGCCAGCAGCCCGAACCCTGGACGTACAGGGCCACAAGAGACCCAGTACTTC
CASSPNPGRTGPQETQYF
>-|TRBV13|TRBD2|TRBJ2-2
TGTGCCAGCAGCTTAGATCAATGGGGACTAGCGAATAACACCGGGGAGCTGTTTTTT
CASSLDQWGLANNTGELFF
>-|TRBV7-2|-|TRBJ2-2
TGTGCCAGCAGTCCCGGGGGGCCAAACACCGGGGAGCTGTTTTTT
CASSPGGPNTGELFF
>-|TRBV5-4|TRBD2|TRBJ2-2
TGTGCCAGCAGCCCCTACCGACTAGCGGGAGCGTTGGGGGAGCTGTTTTTT
CASSPYRLAGALGELFF
>-|TRBV5-1|-|TRBJ2-5
TGCGCCAGCAGCAGCGCCCCCACGCGACAAGAGACCCAGTACTTC
CASSSAPTRQETQYF
>-|TRBV4-3|TRBD2|TRBJ2-7
TGCGCCAGCAGCGTCACTAGCGGGGGGGCCGGTAACGAGCAGTACTTC
CASSVTSGGAGNEQYF
>-|TRBV7-9|TRBD1|TRBJ2-3
TGTGCCAGCAGCCGGACAGGAGGCACAGATACGCAGTATTTT
CASSRTGGTDTQYF
>-|TRBV19|TRBD1|TRBJ2-6
TGTGCCAGTAGTGGTTCCGGGACAGGCTACTCTGGGGCCAACGTCCTGACTTTC
CASSGSGTGYSGANVLTF
>-|TRBV1|-|TRBJ1-5
-
CTSSWGRGSNQPQHF
>-|TRBV9|-|TRBJ2-3
TGTGCCAGCAGCGTAGGGCCGGGGGAAGATACGCAGTATTTT
CASSVGPGEDTQYF
>-|TRBV18|TRBD2|TRBJ2-1
TGTGCCAGCTCATGGACTAGCTCCTACAATGAGCAGTTCTTC
CASSWTSSYNEQFF
>few|TRBV10-3|-|TRBJ1-2
TGTGCCATCAGCTCCCCTCAGGGGAGAGGTGGCTACACCTTC
CAISSPQGRGGYTF
>-|TRBV7-8|-|TRBJ1-2
TGTGCCAGCAGCTTGGGTAGTTGGTCCGAGGATGGAGGCTACACCTTC
CASSLGSWSEDGGYTF
>once|TRBV7-3|TRBD2|TRBJ2-1
TGTGCCAGCAGCTTAGGTCCAGCGGGAGCTGGCAATGAGCAGTTCTTC
CASSLGPAGAGNEQFF
>-|TRBV5-8|-|TRBJ2-7
TGTGCCAGCAGCTTAACAGAAAAGCAGTACTTC
CASSLTEKQYF
>-|TRBV28|-|TRBJ1-2
TGTGCCAGCAGTTCGTGGGCTGGTGCGGACTCCATCGGCTACACCTTC
CASSSWAGADSIGYTF
>-|TRBV7-3|-|TRBJ1-1
TGTGCCAGCAGCTTAACCGGGACAAACACTGAAGCTTTCTTT
CASSLTGTNTEAFF
>-|TRBV6-4|-|TRBJ2-2
TGTGCCAGCAGTCCCCTCGGGGCCGGGGAGCTGTTTTTT
CASSPLGAGELFF
>-|TRBV7-2|TRBD1|TRBJ1-3
TGTGCCAGCAGCCACAGACAGGGAGCCATATATTTT
CASSHRQGAIYF
>-|TRBV10-3|TRBD2|TRBJ2-1
TGTGCCATCGCTCCGGGGGGGGATTACTACAATGAGCAGTTCTTC
CAIAPGGDYYNEQFF
>-|TRBV5-1|-|TRBJ1-2
TGCGCCAGCAGCCGGGGAGAGGCCGAACCCAACTATGGCTACACCTTC
CASSRGEAEPNYGYTF
>-|TRBV5-4|TRBD2|TRBJ2-1
TGTGCCAGCAGCCCTAGCGGGGGCCGGCGGAATGAGCAGTTCTTC
CASSPSGGRRNEQFF
>-|TRBV11-3|TRBD2|TRBJ2-1
TGTGCCAGCAGCTTAGGGGGACTAGTCCCCAATGAGCAGTTCTTC
CASSLGGLVPNEQFF
>-|TRBV5-1|-|TRBJ1-2
TGCGCCAGCAGCTTCGATCCGGGGGACGGCTACACCTTC
CASSFDPGDGYTF
>-|TRBV6-5|TRBD2|TRBJ2-3
TGTGCCAGCAGATTCCTGAGCGGGAGGGCGGATACGCAGTATTTT
CASRFLSGRADTQYF
>-|TRBV30|TRBD1|TRBJ1-1
TGTGCCTGGAGGGGGACAGGGGATACTGAAGCTTTCTTT
CAWRGTGDTEAFF
>-|TRBV19|TRBD2|TRBJ2-3
TGTGCCAGTAGCCCGACTAGCGGGAGGGGGAATACGCAGTATTTT
CASSPTSGRGNTQYF
>-|TRBV5-4|-|TRBJ1-4
TGTGCCAGCAGTACCTCAGGGCAGCGAGAAAAACTGTTTTTT
CASSTSGQREKLFF
>-|TRBV2|TRBD2|TRBJ2-2
TGTGCCAGCATGTTTTCTAGCGGAAACACCGGGGAGCTGTTTTTT
CASMFSSGNTGELFF
>-|TRBV10-3|TRBD2|TRBJ2-1
TGTGCCATTAGAGGGATGATCGGCGGGAGCGGTTACAATGAGCAGTTCTTC
CAIRGMIGGSGYNEQFF
>-|TRBV18|-|TRBJ1-1
TGTGCCAGCTCACCCCCCCCGGGGAGCACTGAAGCTTTCTTT
CASSPPPGSTEAFF
>once|TRBV6-1|-|TRBJ2-7
TGTGCCAGCTCGGACATAGGATCCTACGAGCAGTACTTC
CASSDIGSYEQYF
>-|TRBV5-1|TRBD1|TRBJ2-5
TGCGCCAGCAGCTCACAGGGGTTTGGGAGTTCGGGGACCCAGTACTTC
CASSSQGFGSSGTQYF
>-|TRBV7-3|-|TRBJ2-3
TGTGCCAGCAGCCAGGGGGCTAGCGGGGCGCCCACAGATACGCAGTATTTT
CASSQGASGAPTDTQYF
>-|TRBV19|-|TRBJ2-1
TGTGCCAGTAGTATAGAGGCTAGTAGTACTTACGAGCAGTTCTTC
CASSIEASSTYEQFF
>-|TRBV7-2|-|TRBJ2-1
TGTGCCAGCAGCTTAGACGGACTTTTATTTTACAATGAGCAGTTCTTC
CASSLDGLLFYNEQFF
>-|TRBV4-1|-|TRBJ1-5
TGCGCCAGCAGCCAAAGACAGAGTAGCAATCAGCCCCAGCATTTT
CASSQRQSSNQPQHF
>once|TRBV5-4|TRBD1|TRBJ2-7
TGTGCCAGCAGCTTTGCCCTGGACAGGAGCTACGAGCAGTACTTC
CASSFALDRSYEQYF
>-|TRBV4-1|TRBD1|TRBJ1-5
TGCGCCAGCAGCCAAGTAGACAGGGGAAAAGGTCAGCCCCAGCATTTT
CASSQVDRGKGQPQHF
>-|TRBV7-8|TRBD1|TRBJ1-1
TGTGCCAGCAGCTTAACGACAGGGGGAGTAGCTGAAGCTTTCTTT
CASSLTTGGVAEAFF
>-|TRBV9|-|TRBJ1-5
TGTGCCAGCAGCAGGGACTTTAATCAGCCCCAGCATTTT
CASSRDFNQPQHF
>-|TRBV5-6|TRBD1|TRBJ1-5
TGTGCCAGCAGCTCAGGGACAGCGGGCAATCAGCCCCAGCATTTT
CASSSGTAGNQPQHF
>-|TRBV6-5|-|TRBJ2-2
TGTGCCAGCAGTTACGTTTCACAGAACACCGGGGAGCTGTTTTTT
CASSYVSQNTGELFF
>-|TRBV30|-|TRBJ2-7
TGTGCCTGGAACGGGGGGCGGATCGACGAGCAGTACTTC
CAWNGGRIDEQYF